This T cell receptor beta chain was documented in a study of T cells in Graves' hyperthyroidism and ophthalmopathy. This clonotype was found a few times. As yet, its antigen is unknown. Whole-study findings and limits: Most thyroid clonotypes that were expanded above 0.001 also turned up in blood.

The CDR3 length is 14 residues. Germline trimming cut 6 bases from V and 8 bases from J; bases unmatched to any gene: 9. Germline values: CDR1 SNHLY, CDR2 FYNNEI. What was amplified from RNA transcripts were TCR beta CDR3 regions. First-round RT-PCR targeting the TCR CDR3 was performed with the HTBI primer set. Via MiXCR, TCRdb re-called the multiplex PCR reads, giving one row per CDR3 protein. The sample lists 250,000 or so distinct CDR3 sequences; 13% to 15% were seen once. The blood sample was taken at first hyperthyroidism diagnosis, before any ophthalmopathy symptoms. PBMCs came from 9 to 10 ml fresh peripheral blood.

The TCR originated in a woman in her 50s with Graves' hyperthyroidism that later progressed to Graves' ophthalmopathy. The specimen was blood. The rearrangement joins TRBV2 to TRBJ1-3; 8 bases match TRBD1. CDR3 DNA: TGTGCCAGCAGGAGGACAGGGAATAGTGACACCATATATTTT. It codes for CASRRTGNSDTIYF.